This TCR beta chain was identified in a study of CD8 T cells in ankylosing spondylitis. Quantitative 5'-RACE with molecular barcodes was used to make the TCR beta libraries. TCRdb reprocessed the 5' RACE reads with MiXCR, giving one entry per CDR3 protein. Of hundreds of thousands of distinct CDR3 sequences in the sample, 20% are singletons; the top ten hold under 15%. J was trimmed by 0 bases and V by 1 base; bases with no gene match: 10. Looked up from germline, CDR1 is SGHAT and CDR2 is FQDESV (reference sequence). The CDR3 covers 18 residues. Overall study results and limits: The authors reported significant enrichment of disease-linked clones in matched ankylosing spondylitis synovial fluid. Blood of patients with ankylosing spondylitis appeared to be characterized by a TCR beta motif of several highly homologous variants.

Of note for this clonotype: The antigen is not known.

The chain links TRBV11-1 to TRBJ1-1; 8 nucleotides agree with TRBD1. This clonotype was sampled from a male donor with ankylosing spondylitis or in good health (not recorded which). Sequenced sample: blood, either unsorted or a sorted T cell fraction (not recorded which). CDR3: CASSLGAISDRVNTEAFF. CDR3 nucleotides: TGTGCCAGCAGCTTAGGGGCGATATCGGACAGGGTGAACACTGAAGCTTTCTTT.